Below, 24 T cell receptor beta chains from the same sample are listed, as sequenced in a study of cytomegalovirus exposure and HLA in healthy donors. This PCR relied on a set of 60 Vbeta primers and 13 Jbeta primers. The protocol was immunoSEQ multiplex PCR, while the TCRdb copy is restricted to in-frame clones and leaves out a portion. The sample shows some 150,000 clones, around 81% of them seen only once. Input material: PBMCs. These receptors all come from a young woman in good health and CMV-seropositive.

V gene TRBV4-2 combines with J gene TRBJ1-6, with TRBD1 matching over 7 bases. The CDR3 extends over 13 amino acids. Germline V gene sequence: CDR1 LGHNA, CDR2 YNFKEQ. Trimming at V came to 10 bases and at J to 7 bases, leaving 7 bases not matched to a gene. CDR3 protein: CATGTALNSPLHF. CDR3 in DNA: TGTGCCACCGGGACAGCGTTGAATTCACCCCTCCACTTT.

The chain carries TRBV27 and TRBJ2-7; D remains ambiguous. Per the germline V gene, CDR1 is MNHEY and CDR2 is SMNVEV (reference sequence). Trimming cost V 5 bases and J 2 bases, with 10 bases left between them. This CDR3 has 13 amino acids. CDR3 nucleotides: TGTGCCAGCAGTACCCATCCTACCTACGAGCAGTACTTC. Residues: CASSTHPTYEQYF.

The chain employs TRBV5-6 and TRBJ2-5; D unresolved. Germline CDR1 is SGHDT and CDR2 is YYEEEE. V was shortened by 1 base and J by 4 bases, with 11 bases between the two germline ends. The CDR3 runs 14 residues. Here the CDR3 reads CASSLLLVLETQYF. The CDR3 region has the DNA TGTGCCAGCAGCTTGCTTCTAGTGCTAGAGACCCAGTACTTC.

The rearrangement joins TRBV10-1 to TRBJ2-7; 9 bases agree with TRBD1. Germline lookup yields CDR1 WNHNN and CDR2 SYGVQD (reference sequence). J lost 4 bases, V lost 9 bases, and 4 bases had no gene match. There are 12 residues in the CDR3. The chain's CDR3 is CASGDRVYEQYF. Written as DNA, the CDR3 is TGCGCCAGTGGGGACAGGGTTTACGAGCAGTACTTC.

This clone was seen more than once but under ten times. The chain has TRBV15 and TRBJ1-1, with 7 bases fitting TRBD1. Germline loops: CDR1 LNHNV, CDR2 YYDKDF (reference sequence). J lost 9 bases, V lost 1 base, and 17 bases had no gene match. The CDR3 has 17 amino acids. The CDR3 here is CATSRATGSWTPSQAFF. The CDR3, as DNA: TGTGCCACCAGCAGAGCGACAGGGAGTTGGACCCCCAGCCAAGCTTTCTTT.

V is TRBV6-5 and J is TRBJ1-5; 7 nucleotides agree with TRBD1. CDR3 length: 13 amino acids. Germline lookup yields CDR1 MNHEY and CDR2 SVGAGI. The trim removed 10 bases at V and 10 bases at J, leaving 13 bases unmatched. CDR3 coding DNA: TGTGCCACGCCGGGACAGAAGTCAACACCCCAGCATTTT. It specifies CATPGQKSTPQHF.

This rearrangement joins TRBV6-6 to TRBJ1-2; TRBD1 matches at 9 bases. The CDR3 runs to 15 residues. The V gene end was trimmed by 0 bases and the J gene end by 1 base; junction bases not matched to a gene: 0. CDR1 and CDR2 (germline): MNHNY, SVGAGI (reference sequence). The CDR3 sequence is CASSYSGQGNYGYTF. CDR3 nucleotides: TGTGCCAGCAGTTACTCGGGACAGGGTAACTATGGCTACACCTTC.

The rearrangement uses TRBV4-2 and TRBJ2-5; TRBD2 matches at 7 bases. From germline, CDR1 is LGHNA and CDR2 YNFKEQ. The V segment lost 0 bases and the J segment 0 bases; nucleotides outside the gene matches: 10. The CDR3 is 18 amino acids. The CDR3 is CASSQDPPGTTNQETQYF. In DNA, the CDR3 is TGTGCCAGCAGCCAAGACCCCCCTGGGACTACCAACCAAGAGACCCAGTACTTC.

This clone was counted once. The V call is TRBV6-5, the J call TRBJ2-7, with 7 bases fitting TRBD1. The CDR3 consists of 12 residues. V gave up 1 base and J gave up 12 bases; unmatched junction bases: 6. In germline, CDR1 is MNHEY, CDR2 SVGAGI. The CDR3 DNA reads as TGTGCCAGCAGTTACTGGCAGGGGGATCTGTACTTC. Encoded protein: CASSYWQGDLYF.

The chain carries TRBV4-1 and TRBJ2-1; TRBD2 matches at 12 bases. The germline gives CDR1 MGHRA, CDR2 YSYEKL. Trimming cost V 3 bases and J 6 bases; bases outside gene matches: 9. The CDR3 covers 17 residues. CDR3 DNA sequence: TGCGCCAGCAGCCAGGATACTAGCGGGGGGAGGTTCAATGAGCAGTTCTTC. This codes for CASSQDTSGGRFNEQFF.

The chain links TRBV7-2 to TRBJ1-2; no clear D. CDR1 SGHTA and CDR2 FQGNSA come from the germline V gene. Trimming shortened V by 7 bases and J by 0 bases, and 15 bases separated the two germline ends. The CDR3 totals 15 residues. CDR3 in amino acids: CASTILAGANYGYTF. The DNA of the CDR3 is TGTGCCAGCACAATCCTAGCGGGCGCTAACTATGGCTACACCTTC.

Note on this clone: Other DNA sequences in this sample translate to the same CDR3. V gene TRBV27 combines with J gene TRBJ1-1, with D uncertain. The V gene lost 3 bases and the J gene lost 1 base, with 6 bases spanning the gap. CDR1 and CDR2 from the germline V gene are MNHEY and SMNVEV (reference sequence). This CDR3 is 13 amino acids long. CDR3 nucleotides: TGTGCCAGCAGTTTGGGCAGGAACACTGAAGCTTTCTTT. Translated: CASSLGRNTEAFF.

J is TRBJ2-3 and V is TRBV2; 8 bases align to TRBD1. V was pared by 0 bases and J by 3 bases, with 2 bases of the junction left unmatched. The germline V gene encodes CDR1 SNHLY and CDR2 FYNNEI. This CDR3 is built from 15 residues. Here the CDR3 reads CASSEADRVTDTQYF. The DNA of the CDR3 is TGTGCCAGCAGTGAAGCGGACAGGGTAACAGATACGCAGTATTTT.

The sample holds one count of this clone. V is TRBV30 and J is TRBJ1-5, with a tentative D call TRBD1 (5 bases). Germline V gene sequence: CDR1 GTSNPN, CDR2 SVGIG (reference sequence). The CDR3 has 14 residues. V shed 5 bases and J shed 4 bases, with 15 bases lying between them. CDR3 residues: CAWGIGASNQPQHF. In DNA, the CDR3 is TGTGCCTGGGGGATAGGGGCATCGAATCAGCCCCAGCATTTT.

The rearrangement joins TRBV2 to TRBJ2-7; D possibly corresponds to TRBD2 (5 bases). The germline V gene has CDR1 SNHLY and CDR2 FYNNEI. Trimming pared 1 base from V and 4 bases from J, leaving 17 bases between. The CDR3 length is 16 residues. CDR3 DNA sequence: TGTGCCAGCAGTGAAGGTCCAGCGGAGACATTGTACGAGCAGTACTTC. This gives the protein CASSEGPAETLYEQYF.

The chain uses TRBV10-3 and TRBJ2-7; TRBD2 matches at 12 bases. The CDR3 loop spans 13 amino acids. Germline V gene data show CDR1 as ENHRY and CDR2 as SYGVKD. V lost 11 bases and J lost 6; bases outside the gene matches: 8. The CDR3 DNA reads as TGTGCCGTGACGACTAGCGGGGGAGGCGAGCAGTACTTC. Translating gives CAVTTSGGGEQYF.

V and J are TRBV4-1 and TRBJ2-5; 8 positions agree with TRBD1. With V trimmed by 1 base and J by 1 base, 2 bases remained unmatched. CDR1 and CDR2 from the germline V gene are MGHRA and YSYEKL. The CDR3 has 15 residues. The CDR3 here is CASSQGQGPQETQYF. CDR3 nucleotide sequence: TGCGCCAGCAGCCAAGGACAGGGGCCCCAAGAGACCCAGTACTTC.

The J gene is TRBJ2-1, the V gene TRBV7-9, with 10 bases that match TRBD1. Germline CDR1 SEHNR, CDR2 FQNEAQ (reference sequence). Unmatched junction bases numbered 6, after V lost 5 bases and J lost 2 bases. CDR3 size: 16 residues. The CDR3 nucleotides read TGTGCCAGCAGCCGAGACGACAGGGGGCCCTACAATGAGCAGTTCTTC. Its translation is CASSRDDRGPYNEQFF.

The chain carries TRBV27 and TRBJ2-5; 10 nucleotides align to TRBD1. With V trimmed by 6 bases and J by 4 bases, 8 bases remained unmatched. Germline CDR1 reads MNHEY; CDR2 reads SMNVEV (reference sequence). This CDR3 region has 15 residues. CDR3 DNA: TGTGCCAGCAGAAGGACAGGGGGGTTGGCAGAGACCCAGTACTTC. Protein sequence: CASRRTGGLAETQYF.

This chain joins TRBV11-2 and TRBJ2-7; D gene uncertain. The ends were cut back, 1 base at V and 5 bases at J, with 12 bases in the middle. The CDR3 loop spans 14 amino acids. The germline V gene has CDR1 SGHAT and CDR2 FQNNGV. The CDR3, as DNA: TGTGCCAGCAGCTTAGCTGTAGCCCCCCACGAGCAGTACTTC. Translation gives CASSLAVAPHEQYF.

The chain is built from TRBV28 and TRBJ1-5; unclear D gene. This CDR3 spans 12 amino acids. Per the germline V gene, CDR1 is MDHEN and CDR2 is SYDVKM. Trimming left V 5 bases short and J 3 bases short, with 5 bases between. CDR3 in amino acids: CASSNINQPQHF. The DNA of the CDR3 is TGTGCCAGCAGTAACATCAATCAGCCCCAGCATTTT.

The rearrangement joins TRBV4-1 to TRBJ1-1; D might be TRBD1 (6 bases). CDR1 is MGHRA, CDR2 YSYEKL, per germline. Trimming pared 5 bases from V and 0 bases from J, leaving 10 bases between. CDR3 length equals 14 residues. The CDR3 bases are TGCGCCAGCAGCGCACAGGGCCTGAACACTGAAGCTTTCTTT. This codes for CASSAQGLNTEAFF.

The rearrangement uses TRBV11-2 and TRBJ1-1, with D possibly matching TRBD1 (6 bases). Germline values: CDR1 SGHAT, CDR2 FQNNGV. The CDR3 extends over 15 amino acids. V lost 4 bases, J lost 3 bases, and 15 bases lay in between. Here the CDR3 reads CASSYRQVQDTEAFF. CDR3 DNA sequence: TGTGCCAGCAGCTACCGACAGGTACAGGACACTGAAGCTTTCTTT.

This clone has only a few counts. The chain recombines TRBV7-2 with TRBJ1-5; D remains ambiguous. Germline CDR1 and CDR2: SGHTA and FQGNSA. There are 14 residues in the CDR3. Trimming stripped 1 base from V and 3 bases from J, with 7 bases between. The CDR3 sequence: CASSLDSVNQPQHF. The CDR3 region has the DNA TGTGCCAGCAGCTTAGACAGTGTCAATCAGCCCCAGCATTTT.